This T cell receptor (beta chain) stems from a study of beta chain features in type 1 diabetes. Findings of the study overall: In these data, an HLA type influence on TCRB rearrangement remained unresolved. All four CD4+ subsets of Type 1 diabetes patients contained TCRB CDR3s that were moderately but significantly shorter.

This CDR3 comprises 16 residues. The V end was cut by 5 bases, the J end by 2 bases, with 19 bases between. The germline gives CDR1 PRHDT, CDR2 FYEKMQ (reference sequence). This clone showed up just a few times. Its antigen is undetermined. The entirety of the isolated RNA underwent reverse transcription, so expressed TCRB transcripts were sequenced. Libraries were prepared by immunoSEQ multiplex PCR; TCRdb keeps only in-frame clonotypes and omits some of them. The sample holds over 200,000 clones; about a tenth are singletons and the top ten take around 0.018%. The sequence came from a man aged 25-40 years with type 1 diabetes. Sequences were obtained from naive CD4+ T cells from blood. The genes are TRBV13 and TRBJ2-7, with TRBD1 as a possible D gene (5 bases). CDR3 nucleotide sequence: TGTGCCAGCAGCGTTAACAGGTCAAGACCAACCTACGAGCAGTACTTC. Its translation: CASSVNRSRPTYEQYF. Filled out from reference TRBV13 and TRBJ2-7, the complete variable domain reads AAGVIQSPRHLIKEKRETATLKCYPIPRHDTVYWYQQGPGQDPQFLISFYEKMQSDKGSIPDRFSAQQFSDYHSELNMSSLELGDSALYFCASSVNRSRPTYEQYFGPGTRLTVT.